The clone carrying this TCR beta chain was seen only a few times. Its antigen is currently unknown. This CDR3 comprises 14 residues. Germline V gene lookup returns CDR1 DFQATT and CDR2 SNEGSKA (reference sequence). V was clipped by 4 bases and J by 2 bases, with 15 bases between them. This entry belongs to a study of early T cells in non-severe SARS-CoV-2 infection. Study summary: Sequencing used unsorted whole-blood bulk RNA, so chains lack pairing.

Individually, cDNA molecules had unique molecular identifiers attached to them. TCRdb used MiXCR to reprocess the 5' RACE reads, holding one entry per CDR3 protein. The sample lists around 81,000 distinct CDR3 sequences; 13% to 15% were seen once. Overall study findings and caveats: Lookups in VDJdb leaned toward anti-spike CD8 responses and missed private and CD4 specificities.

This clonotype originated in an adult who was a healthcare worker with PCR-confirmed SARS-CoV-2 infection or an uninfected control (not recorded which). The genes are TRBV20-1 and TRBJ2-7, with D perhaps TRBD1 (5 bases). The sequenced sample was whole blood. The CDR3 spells CSATLGQSPYEQYF. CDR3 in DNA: TGCAGTGCTACGCTCGGACAAAGTCCCTACGAGCAGTACTTC.